This T cell receptor (beta chain) emerged from a study of blood T cell repertoires in COVID-19. The repertoire was sequenced with immunoSEQ multiplex PCR; TCRdb's copy has only in-frame clones and lacks some. The sample contains some 200,000 clones, about 86% of which appear only once. This clone was recorded once. Trimming pared 5 bases from V and 4 bases from J, leaving 23 bases between. Per germline, CDR1 GTSNPN and CDR2 SVGIG (reference sequence). This CDR3 is 17 amino acids long. The source of this sequence is an older woman with acute or convalescent COVID-19. J is TRBJ2-2 and V is TRBV30; D call uncertain. Input material: peripheral blood. Written as DNA, the CDR3 is TGTGCCTGGTTTCCCATCCTGGCGGAGTCCTTCACCGGGGAGCTGTTTTTT. Translated: CAWFPILAESFTGELFF.